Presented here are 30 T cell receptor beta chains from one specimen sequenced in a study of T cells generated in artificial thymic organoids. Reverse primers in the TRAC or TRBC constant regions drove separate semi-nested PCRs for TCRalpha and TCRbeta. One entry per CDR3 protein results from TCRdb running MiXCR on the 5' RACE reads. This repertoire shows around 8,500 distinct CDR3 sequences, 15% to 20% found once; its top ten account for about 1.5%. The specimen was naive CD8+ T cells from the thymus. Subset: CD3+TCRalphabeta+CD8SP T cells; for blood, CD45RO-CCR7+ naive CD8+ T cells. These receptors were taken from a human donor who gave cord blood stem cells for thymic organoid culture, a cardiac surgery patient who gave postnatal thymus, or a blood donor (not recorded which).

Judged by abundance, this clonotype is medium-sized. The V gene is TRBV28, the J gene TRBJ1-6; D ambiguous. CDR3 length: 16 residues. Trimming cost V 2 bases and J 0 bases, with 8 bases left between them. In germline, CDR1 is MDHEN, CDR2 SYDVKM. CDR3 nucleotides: TGTGCCAGCAGTTTAGGTCAGAGCTCCTATAATTCACCCCTCCACTTT. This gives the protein CASSLGQSSYNSPLHF.

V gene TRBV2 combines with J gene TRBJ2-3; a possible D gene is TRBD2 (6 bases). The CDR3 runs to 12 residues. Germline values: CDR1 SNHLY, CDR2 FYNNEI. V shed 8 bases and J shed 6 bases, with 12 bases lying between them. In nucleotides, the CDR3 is TGTGCCAGCCCCAGACTAGTCGATACGCAGTATTTT. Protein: CASPRLVDTQYF.

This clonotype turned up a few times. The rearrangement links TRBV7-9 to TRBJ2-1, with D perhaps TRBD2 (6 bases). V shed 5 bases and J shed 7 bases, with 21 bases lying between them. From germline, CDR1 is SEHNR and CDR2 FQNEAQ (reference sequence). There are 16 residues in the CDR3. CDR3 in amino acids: CASSRYWWGLLNEQFF. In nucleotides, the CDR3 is TGTGCCAGCAGCCGCTATTGGTGGGGACTTCTAAATGAGCAGTTCTTC.

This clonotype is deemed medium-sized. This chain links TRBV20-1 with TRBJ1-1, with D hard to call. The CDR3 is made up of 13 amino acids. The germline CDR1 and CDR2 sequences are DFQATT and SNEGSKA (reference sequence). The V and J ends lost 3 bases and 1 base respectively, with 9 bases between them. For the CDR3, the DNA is TGCAGTGCTAGGAGAGGCCGGAACACTGAAGCTTTCTTT. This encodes CSARRGRNTEAFF.

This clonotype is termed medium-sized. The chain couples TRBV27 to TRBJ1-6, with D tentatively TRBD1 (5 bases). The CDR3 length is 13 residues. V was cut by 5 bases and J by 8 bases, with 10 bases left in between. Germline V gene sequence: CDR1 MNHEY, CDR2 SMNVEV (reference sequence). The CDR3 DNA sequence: TGTGCCAGCAGTGCGGGGGGGTATTCACCCCTCCACTTT. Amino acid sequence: CASSAGGYSPLHF.

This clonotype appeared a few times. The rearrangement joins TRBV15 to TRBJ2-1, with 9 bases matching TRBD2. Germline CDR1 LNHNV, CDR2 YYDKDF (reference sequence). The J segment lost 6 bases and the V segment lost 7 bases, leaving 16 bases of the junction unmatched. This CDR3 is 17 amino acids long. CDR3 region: CATNSSEASGAPNEQFF. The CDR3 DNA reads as TGTGCCACCAACAGCTCAGAGGCTAGCGGGGCACCCAATGAGCAGTTCTTC.

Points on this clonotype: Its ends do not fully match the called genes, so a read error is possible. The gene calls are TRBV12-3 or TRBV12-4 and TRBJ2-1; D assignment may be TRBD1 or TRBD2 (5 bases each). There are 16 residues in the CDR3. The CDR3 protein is CTSSGGTGPTWDEQFF. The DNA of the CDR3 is TGTACCAGCAGTGGGGGAACAGGACCGACGTGGGATGAGCAGTTCTTC.

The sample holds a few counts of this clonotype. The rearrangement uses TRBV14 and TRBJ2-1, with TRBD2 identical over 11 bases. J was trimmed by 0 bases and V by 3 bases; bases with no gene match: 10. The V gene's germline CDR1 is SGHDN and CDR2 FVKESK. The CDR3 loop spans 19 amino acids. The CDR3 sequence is CASSHPGLAGLSSYNEQFF. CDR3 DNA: TGTGCCAGCAGCCACCCCGGACTAGCGGGCCTGAGCTCCTACAATGAGCAGTTCTTC.

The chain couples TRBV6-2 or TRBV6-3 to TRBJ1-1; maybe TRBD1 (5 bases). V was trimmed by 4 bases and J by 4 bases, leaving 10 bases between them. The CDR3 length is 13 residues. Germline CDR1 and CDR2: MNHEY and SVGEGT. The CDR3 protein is CASSFGGPTEAFF. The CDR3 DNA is TGTGCCAGCAGTTTCGGGGGACCCACTGAAGCTTTCTTT.

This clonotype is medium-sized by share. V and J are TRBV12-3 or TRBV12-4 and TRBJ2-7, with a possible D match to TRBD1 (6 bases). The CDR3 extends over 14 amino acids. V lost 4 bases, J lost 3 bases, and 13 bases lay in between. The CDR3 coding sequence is TGTGCCAGCAGTTCAACCGGGACACTCTACGAGCAGTACTTC. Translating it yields CASSSTGTLYEQYF.

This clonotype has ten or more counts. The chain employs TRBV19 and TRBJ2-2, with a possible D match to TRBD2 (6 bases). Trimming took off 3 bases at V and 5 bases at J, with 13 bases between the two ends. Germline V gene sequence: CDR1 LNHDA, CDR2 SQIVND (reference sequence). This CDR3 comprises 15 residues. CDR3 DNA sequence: TGTGCCAGTAGTATGGGGGGAAGTTGGACCGGGGAGCTGTTTTTT. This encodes CASSMGGSWTGELFF.

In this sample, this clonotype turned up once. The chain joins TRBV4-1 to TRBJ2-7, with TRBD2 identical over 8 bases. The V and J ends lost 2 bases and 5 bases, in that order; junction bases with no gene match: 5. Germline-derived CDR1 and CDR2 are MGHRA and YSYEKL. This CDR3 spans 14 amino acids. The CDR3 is CASSQPGRAHEQYF. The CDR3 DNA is TGCGCCAGCAGCCAACCCGGGAGGGCGCACGAGCAGTACTTC.

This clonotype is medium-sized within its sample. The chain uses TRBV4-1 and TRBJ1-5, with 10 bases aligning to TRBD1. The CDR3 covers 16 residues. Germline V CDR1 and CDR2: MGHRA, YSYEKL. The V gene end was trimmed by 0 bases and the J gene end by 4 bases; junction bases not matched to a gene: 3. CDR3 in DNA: TGCGCCAGCAGCCAAGACGGGACAGGGGCGAATCAGCCCCAGCATTTT. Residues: CASSQDGTGANQPQHF.

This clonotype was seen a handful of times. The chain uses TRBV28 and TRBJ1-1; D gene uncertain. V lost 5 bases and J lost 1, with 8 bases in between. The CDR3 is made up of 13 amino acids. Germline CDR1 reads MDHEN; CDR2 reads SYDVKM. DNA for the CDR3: TGTGCCAGCAGTAGAACAAGGAACACTGAAGCTTTCTTT. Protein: CASSRTRNTEAFF.

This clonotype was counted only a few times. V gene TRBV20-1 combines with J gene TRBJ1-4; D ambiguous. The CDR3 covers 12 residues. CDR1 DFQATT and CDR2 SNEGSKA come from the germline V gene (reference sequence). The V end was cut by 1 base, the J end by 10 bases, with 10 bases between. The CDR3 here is CSARGTIRKLFF. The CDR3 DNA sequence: TGCAGTGCTAGAGGCACTATTAGAAAACTGTTTTTT.

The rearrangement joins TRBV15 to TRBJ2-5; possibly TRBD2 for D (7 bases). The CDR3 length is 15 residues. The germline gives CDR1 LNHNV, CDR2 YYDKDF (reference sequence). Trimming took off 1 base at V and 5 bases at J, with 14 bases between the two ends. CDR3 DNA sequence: TGTGCCACCAGCAGAGCAACAGGGAGGGTGGAGACCCAGTACTTC. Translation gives CATSRATGRVETQYF.

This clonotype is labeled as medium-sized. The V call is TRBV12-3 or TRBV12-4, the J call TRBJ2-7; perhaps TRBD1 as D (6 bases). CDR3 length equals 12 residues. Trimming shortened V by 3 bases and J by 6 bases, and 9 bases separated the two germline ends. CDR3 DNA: TGTGCCAGCAGTTTCTCAGGGGCCGAGCAGTACTTC. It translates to CASSFSGAEQYF.

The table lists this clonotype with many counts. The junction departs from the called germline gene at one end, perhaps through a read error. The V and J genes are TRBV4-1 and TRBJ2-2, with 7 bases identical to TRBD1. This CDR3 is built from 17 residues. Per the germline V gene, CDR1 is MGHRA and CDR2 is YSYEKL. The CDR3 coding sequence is TGCGCCAGCATCCAAGTGGGAACAGGGGAGACAGCCGGGGAGCTGTTTTTT. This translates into CASIQVGTGETAGELFF.

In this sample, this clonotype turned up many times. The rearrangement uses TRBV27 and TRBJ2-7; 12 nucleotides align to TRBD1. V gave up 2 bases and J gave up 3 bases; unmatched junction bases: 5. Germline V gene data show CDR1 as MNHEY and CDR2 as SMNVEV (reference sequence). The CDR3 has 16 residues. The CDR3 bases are TGTGCCAGCAGTTTACAAGGGACAGGGGGCATCTACGAGCAGTACTTC. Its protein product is CASSLQGTGGIYEQYF.

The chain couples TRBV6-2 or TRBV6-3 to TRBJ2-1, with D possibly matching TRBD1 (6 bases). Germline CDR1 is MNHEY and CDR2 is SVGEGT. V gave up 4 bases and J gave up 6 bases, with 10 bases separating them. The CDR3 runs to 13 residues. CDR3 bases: TGTGCCAGCAGTTCGGGACAACTCAATGAGCAGTTCTTC. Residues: CASSSGQLNEQFF.

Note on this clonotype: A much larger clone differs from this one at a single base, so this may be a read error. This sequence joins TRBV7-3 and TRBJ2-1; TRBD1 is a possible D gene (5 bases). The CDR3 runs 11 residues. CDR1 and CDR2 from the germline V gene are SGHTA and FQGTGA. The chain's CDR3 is CASGQLPEQSF. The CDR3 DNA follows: TGTGCCAGCGGACAATTGCCTGAGCAGTCCTTC.

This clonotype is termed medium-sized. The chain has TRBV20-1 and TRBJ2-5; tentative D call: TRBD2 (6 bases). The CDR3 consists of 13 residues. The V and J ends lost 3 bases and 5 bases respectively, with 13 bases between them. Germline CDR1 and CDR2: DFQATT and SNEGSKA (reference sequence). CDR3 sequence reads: CSASGLDYETQYF. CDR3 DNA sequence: TGCAGTGCTAGTGGGTTGGACTACGAGACCCAGTACTTC.

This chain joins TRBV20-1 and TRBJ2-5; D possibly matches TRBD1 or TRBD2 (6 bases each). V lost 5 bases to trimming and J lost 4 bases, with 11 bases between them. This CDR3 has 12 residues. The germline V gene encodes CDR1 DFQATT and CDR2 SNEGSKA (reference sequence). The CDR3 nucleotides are TGCAGTGCTCAGGAGGGGGGAGAGACCCAGTACTTC. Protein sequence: CSAQEGGETQYF.

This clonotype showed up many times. The CDR3 here is CASRLAMNTEAFF. In nucleotides, the CDR3 is TGTGCCAGCCGATTGGCCATGAACACTGAAGCTTTCTTT. The rearrangement links TRBV28 to TRBJ1-1, with D unresolved. V was clipped by 8 bases and J by 0 bases, with 10 bases between them. This CDR3 region has 13 residues. The germline gives CDR1 MDHEN, CDR2 SYDVKM.

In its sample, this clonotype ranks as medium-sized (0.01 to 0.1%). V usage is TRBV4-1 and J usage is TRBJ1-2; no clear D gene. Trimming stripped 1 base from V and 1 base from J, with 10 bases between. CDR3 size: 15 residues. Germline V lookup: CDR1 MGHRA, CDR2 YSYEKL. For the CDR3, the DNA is TGCGCCAGCAGCCAAGCAAGACGGTTTAACTATGGCTACACCTTC. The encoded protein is CASSQARRFNYGYTF.

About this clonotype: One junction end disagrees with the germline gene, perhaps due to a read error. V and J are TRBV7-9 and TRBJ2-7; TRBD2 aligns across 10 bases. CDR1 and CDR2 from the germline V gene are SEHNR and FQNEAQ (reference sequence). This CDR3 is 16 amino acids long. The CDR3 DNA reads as TGTGCCAGCAGCTTAGAATCGGGACTAGCGATCGACGAGCGGTACTTC. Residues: CASSLESGLAIDERYF.

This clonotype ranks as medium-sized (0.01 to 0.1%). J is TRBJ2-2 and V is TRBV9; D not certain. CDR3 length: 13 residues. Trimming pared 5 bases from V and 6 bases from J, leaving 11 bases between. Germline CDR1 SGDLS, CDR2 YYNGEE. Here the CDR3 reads CASSPILSGELFF. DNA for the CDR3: TGTGCCAGCAGTCCCATCTTATCCGGGGAGCTGTTTTTT.

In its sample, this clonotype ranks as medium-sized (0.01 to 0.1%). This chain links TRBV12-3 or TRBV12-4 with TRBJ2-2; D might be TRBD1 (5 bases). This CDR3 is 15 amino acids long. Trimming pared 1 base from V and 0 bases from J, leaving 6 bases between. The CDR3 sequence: CASSLGTTNTGELFF. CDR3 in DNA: TGTGCCAGCAGTTTAGGGACAACGAACACCGGGGAGCTGTTTTTT.

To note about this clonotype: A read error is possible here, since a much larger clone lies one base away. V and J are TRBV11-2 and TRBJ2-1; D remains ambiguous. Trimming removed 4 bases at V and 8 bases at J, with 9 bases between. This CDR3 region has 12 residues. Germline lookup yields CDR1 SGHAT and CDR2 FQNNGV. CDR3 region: CASSSHVDEQFF. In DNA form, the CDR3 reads TGTGCCAGCAGCTCCCACGTCGATGAGCAGTTCTTC.

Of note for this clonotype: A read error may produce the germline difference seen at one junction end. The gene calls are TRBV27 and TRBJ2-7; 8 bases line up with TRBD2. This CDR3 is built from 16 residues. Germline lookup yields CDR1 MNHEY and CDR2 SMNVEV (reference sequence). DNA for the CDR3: TGTGCCAGCAGTAATGGACTCTCGGCGGGAGGCGACGAGCAGTGCTTC. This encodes CASSNGLSAGGDEQCF.